This T cell receptor beta chain was observed in a study of cytomegalovirus exposure and HLA in healthy donors. PCR primers comprised 60 Vbeta and 13 Jbeta primers. TCRdb keeps only in-frame clones here, not all; method: immunoSEQ multiplex PCR. Of 80,000 to 95,000 clones in the sample, about two thirds were seen once. V lost 5 bases, J lost 6 bases, and 13 bases lay in between. CDR1 is SEHNR, CDR2 FQNEAQ, per germline (reference sequence). The CDR3 consists of 13 residues. This clone was found once. The TCR comes from a woman in her fifties or sixties in good health and CMV-seropositive. The specimen was PBMCs. J is TRBJ1-2 and V is TRBV7-9; D possibly corresponds to TRBD1 (6 bases). CDR3 sequence reads: CASSPSKGDGYTF. CDR3 nucleotide sequence: TGTGCCAGCAGCCCAAGCAAGGGGGATGGCTACACCTTC. The whole variable domain, remainder taken from reference TRBV7-9 and TRBJ1-2, is DTGVSQNPRHKITKRGQNVTFRCDPISEHNRLYWYRQTLGQGPEFLTYFQNEAQLEKSRLLSDRFSAERPKGSFSTLEIQRTEQGDSAMYLCASSPSKGDGYTFGSGTRLTVV.